A single T cell receptor (beta chain) is shown here with its context. There are 17 residues in the CDR3. From germline, CDR1 is MNHEY and CDR2 SMNVEV (reference sequence). The trim removed 7 bases at V and 2 bases at J, leaving 12 bases unmatched. The data derive from a study of blood T cell repertoires in COVID-19. As for the study in general: The United States, Italy and Spain provided the acute and convalescent COVID-19 samples. In each case, the material was cDNA or gDNA derived from T cells, B-cell-depleted T cells, or PBMCs.

The table came from immunoSEQ multiplex PCR; TCRdb's copy has only in-frame clones and leaves some out. Among roughly 80,000 clones listed, 80% to 90% were seen once. The sample consisted of peripheral blood. The chain employs TRBV27 and TRBJ2-1; 9 nucleotides line up with TRBD2. The clonotype comes from a woman aged 60-75 years with acute or convalescent COVID-19. The CDR3 is CASIRMTTSGTYNEQFF. The CDR3 nucleotides read TGTGCCAGCATCCGGATGACGACTAGCGGCACCTACAATGAGCAGTTCTTC.